This TCR beta chain was captured by sequencing in a study of shared clonotypes between healthy human individuals. The germline V and J ends were trimmed by 4 bases and 5 bases, with 14 bases remaining between them. This CDR3 comprises 14 residues. Per germline, CDR1 SGHNT and CDR2 YENEEA. Libraries were prepared by immunoSEQ multiplex PCR; TCRdb keeps only in-frame clonotypes and omits some of them. The table includes approximately 1,500,000 clones, about 96% detected once. This clone was counted once. Sequencing input: naive CD4+ T cells sorted from blood. Documented subset: CD45RA+ positively selected. The chain employs TRBV11-3 and TRBJ2-5; possibly TRBD2 for D (7 bases). This sequence was found in a man in his thirties or forties in good health. CDR3 protein: CASSSRGGTETQYF. For the CDR3, the DNA is TGTGCCAGCAGCTCTAGGGGGGGAACGGAGACCCAGTACTTC.